The sequence of this TCR beta chain was determined in a study of blood T cell repertoires in COVID-19. Study at large: Material from acute and convalescent COVID-19 was sourced from the United States, Italy and Spain.

Germline CDR1 and CDR2: LGHNA and YSLEER. The CDR3 extends over 14 amino acids. Trimming took off 4 bases at V and 8 bases at J, with 15 bases between the two ends. Per the study methods: For nucleated cells, counts were estimated from reference gene primer amplification. The data were produced by immunoSEQ multiplex PCR, yet TCRdb's version contains in-frame clones alone and is incomplete. Clone size and the V and J calls come from that table; the DNA yielded D and trimming. The sample has some 220,000 clones, around 80% seen once. This sequence was found in a man aged 50 or older with active or convalescent COVID-19. The chain joins TRBV4-3 to TRBJ2-1, with D possibly being TRBD2 (5 bases). The sequencing sample was made of peripheral blood. CDR3 sequence reads: CASSRASTWDEQFF. DNA of the CDR3: TGCGCCAGCAGCCGCGCTAGCACCTGGGATGAGCAGTTCTTC.